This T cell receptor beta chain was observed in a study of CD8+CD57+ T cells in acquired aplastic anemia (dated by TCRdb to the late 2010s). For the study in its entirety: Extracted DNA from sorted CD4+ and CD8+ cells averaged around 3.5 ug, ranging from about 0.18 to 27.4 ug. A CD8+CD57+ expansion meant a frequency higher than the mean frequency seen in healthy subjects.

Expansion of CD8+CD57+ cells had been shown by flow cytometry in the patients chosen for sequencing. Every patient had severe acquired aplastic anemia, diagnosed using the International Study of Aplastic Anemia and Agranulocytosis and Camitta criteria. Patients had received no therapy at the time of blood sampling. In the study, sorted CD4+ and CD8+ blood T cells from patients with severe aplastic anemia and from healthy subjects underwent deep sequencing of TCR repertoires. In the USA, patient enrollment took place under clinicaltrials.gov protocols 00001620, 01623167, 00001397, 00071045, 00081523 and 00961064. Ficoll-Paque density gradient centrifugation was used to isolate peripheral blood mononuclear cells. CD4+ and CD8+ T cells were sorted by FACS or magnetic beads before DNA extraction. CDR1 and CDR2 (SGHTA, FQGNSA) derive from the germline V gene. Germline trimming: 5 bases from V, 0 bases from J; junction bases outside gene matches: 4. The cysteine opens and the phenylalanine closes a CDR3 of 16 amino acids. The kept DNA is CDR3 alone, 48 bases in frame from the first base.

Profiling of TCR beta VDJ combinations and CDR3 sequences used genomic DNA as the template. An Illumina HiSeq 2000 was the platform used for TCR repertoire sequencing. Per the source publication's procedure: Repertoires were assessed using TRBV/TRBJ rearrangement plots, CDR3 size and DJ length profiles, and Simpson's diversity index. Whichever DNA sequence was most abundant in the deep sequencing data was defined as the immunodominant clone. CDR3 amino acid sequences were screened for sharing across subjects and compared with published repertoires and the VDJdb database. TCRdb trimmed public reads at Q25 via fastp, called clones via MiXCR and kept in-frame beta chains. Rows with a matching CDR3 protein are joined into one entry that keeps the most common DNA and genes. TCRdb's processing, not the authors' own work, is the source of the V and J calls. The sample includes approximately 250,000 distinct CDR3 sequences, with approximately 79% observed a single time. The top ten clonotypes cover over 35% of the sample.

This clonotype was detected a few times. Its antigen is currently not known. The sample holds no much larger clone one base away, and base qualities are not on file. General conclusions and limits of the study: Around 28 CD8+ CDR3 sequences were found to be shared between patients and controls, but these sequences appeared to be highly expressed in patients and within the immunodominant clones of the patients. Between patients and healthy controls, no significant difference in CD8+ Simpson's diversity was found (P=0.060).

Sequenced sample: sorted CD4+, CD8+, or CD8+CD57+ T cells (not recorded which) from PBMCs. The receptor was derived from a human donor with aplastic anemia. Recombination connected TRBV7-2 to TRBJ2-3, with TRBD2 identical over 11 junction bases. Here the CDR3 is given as CASSTRLAGSTDTQYF. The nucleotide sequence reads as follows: TGTGCCAGCAGCACCCGACTAGCGGGAAGCACAGATACGCAGTATTTT.